This TCR beta chain appears in the sequencing data of a study of regulatory T cells in long-lasting Graves disease. Findings and caveats of the study: Persistent disease exhibited a predilection for TRBV28, TRBJ1-2 and TRBJ2-5.

The time point: newly diagnosed GD, antithyroid drugs for less than 3 months. The authors made the TCR library using RNA they extracted from PBMCs. This clonotype was found many times. What it binds is not known. The V gene end was trimmed by 7 bases and the J gene end by 5 bases; junction bases not matched to a gene: 14. The CDR3 loop spans 17 amino acids. Germline values: CDR1 MDHEN, CDR2 SYDVKM. Arm-PCR of CDR3 regions and iRepertoire HTBI primers were used to build TCR beta libraries. MiXCR, run by TCRdb on the multiplex PCR reads, gives a single entry per CDR3 protein. Seen here are about 540,000 distinct CDR3 sequences, approximately 15% observed once, and the top ten hold roughly 10%. These records were also assigned to another study, of T cells in Graves' hyperthyroidism and ophthalmopathy. That work contributes: The study defined stable Graves' hyperthyroidism as no ophthalmopathy progression within 18 months. Exclusion followed for patients with uncontrolled infection, other autoimmune disease, pregnancy or lactation. Researchers ran a first-round RT-PCR on the TCR CDR3 using the HTBI primer set.

Source: peripheral blood mononuclear cells (PBMCs), taken at new diagnosis, from a patient treated with antithyroid drugs. This TCR was sampled from a man aged 30 to 45 with Graves disease. This sequence joins TRBV28 and TRBJ2-5, with 12 positions matching TRBD2. Here the CDR3 reads CASTPGLAGNVRETQYF. CDR3 nucleotides: TGTGCCAGCACCCCCGGACTAGCGGGAAACGTCCGGGAGACCCAGTACTTC.